This T cell receptor beta chain appears in the sequencing data of a study of cytomegalovirus exposure and HLA in healthy donors. Study summary: The Caucasian-associated ancestry cluster contained 81% of the roughly 400 genotyped donors. Whole-study results and caveats: Judged likely to be a sequencing artifact was a cluster of highly shared sequence variants. A later analysis by the authors found several of the most significant clusters apparently linked to common viral pathogens.

Of note for this clone: Its antigen remains unidentified.

Germline-derived CDR1 and CDR2 are SGHTA and FQGNSA. The CDR3 is 13 amino acids. V lost 4 bases and J 9 bases, leaving 13 bases between the germline ends. This PCR relied on a set of 60 Vbeta primers and 13 Jbeta primers. Produced via immunoSEQ multiplex PCR; TCRdb's table is partial and in-frame only. The sample contains around 150,000 clones, approximately 80% of which appear only once. What was sequenced was PBMCs. V usage is TRBV7-2 and J usage is TRBJ1-5; D gene ambiguous. This TCR was recovered from a male donor in good health and CMV-seronegative. CDR3 in DNA: TGTGCCAGCAGCTCGGGGAGGGAGAGGCCCCAGCATTTT. Amino acid sequence: CASSSGRERPQHF.